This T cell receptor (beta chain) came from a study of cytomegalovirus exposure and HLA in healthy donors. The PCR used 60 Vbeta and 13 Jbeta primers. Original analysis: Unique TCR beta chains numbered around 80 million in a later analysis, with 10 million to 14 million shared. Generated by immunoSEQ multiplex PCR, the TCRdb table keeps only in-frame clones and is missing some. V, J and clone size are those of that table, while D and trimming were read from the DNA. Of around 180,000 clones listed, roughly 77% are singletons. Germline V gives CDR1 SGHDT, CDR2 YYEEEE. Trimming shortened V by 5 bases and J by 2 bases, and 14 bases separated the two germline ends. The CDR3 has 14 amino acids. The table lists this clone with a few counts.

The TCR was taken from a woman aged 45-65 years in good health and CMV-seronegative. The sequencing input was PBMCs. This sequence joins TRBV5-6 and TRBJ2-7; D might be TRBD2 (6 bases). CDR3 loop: CASSPRDSPYEQYF. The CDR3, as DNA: TGTGCCAGCAGTCCGCGGGACTCTCCCTACGAGCAGTACTTC.